Detailed here is one T cell receptor (beta chain). This sample was taken from a study of T-cell memory formation after mild COVID-19. Per the germline V gene, CDR1 is SGHVS and CDR2 is FNYEAQ. The CDR3 is 14 residues long. The junction had 2 bases not matched to a gene; V was cut back by 3 bases and J by 3 bases. TCRdb fed the 5' RACE reads into MiXCR, producing one record per CDR3 protein. The data show 400,000 or so distinct CDR3 sequences, with over 15% seen just once and more than 8% held by the top ten. This chain joins TRBV7-6 and TRBJ2-7; the match to TRBD1 covers 10 bases. The TCR originated in an adult woman who had mild COVID-19 (a few samples of this study predate the infection). Cell type and time point are not known. Material: PBMCs or a T cell subset sorted from them (not recorded which). This CDR3 is CASSFGDRGYEQYF. In DNA form, the CDR3 reads TGTGCCAGCAGCTTTGGGGACAGGGGCTACGAGCAGTACTTC.